These 12 T cell receptor beta chains share one sample of origin, sequenced in a study of vaccination and CD4 T cells after COVID-19 (dated by TCRdb to between 2021 and 2024). Their antigens remain unidentified. The library was made by PCR. The listed sequencing device is Illumina iSeq 100. DNA from cultured CD4+ T cells underwent TCR sequencing with the Oncomine TCR Beta short-read assay at the Johns Hopkins FTIC core. Genomic DNA was extracted from the cultured CD4+ T cells with the QIAamp micro DNA kit. TCRdb ran its own pipeline on the public reads, namely fastp trimming at Q25 and MiXCR clone calling, and kept in-frame beta chains. Rows are unified per CDR3 protein, each entry keeping the most common DNA and genes. Here the sample has about 9,300 distinct CDR3 sequences; less than 35% occur a single time. The ten largest clones add up to 15% to 25% of the sample. Sample treatment or condition, as interpreted from the label and publication: roughly ten-day PBMC culture with coronavirus spike peptide pools or control peptides (ViraFEST assay). CD4+ T cells from unexposed donors were collected before the COVID-19 pandemic (2011-2018).

Sequenced: CD4+ T cells from blood, cultured in vitro. The receptor source for this set is a human donor in good health.

This chain joins TRBV6-2 or TRBV6-3 and TRBJ2-1; D gene uncertain. The CDR3 is 16 residues long. Germline V gene lookup returns CDR1 MNHEY and CDR2 SVGEGT. Trimming took 2 bases from V and 0 from J, leaving 11 bases between them. Here the CDR3 reads CASSYRPTRSYNEQFF. The CDR3, as DNA: TGTGCCAGCAGTTACCGCCCTACGCGCTCCTACAATGAGCAGTTCTTC.

This clonotype has more than one count but fewer than ten. The V and J genes are TRBV20-1 and TRBJ2-7; D uncertain. CDR3 length: 15 residues. Germline V CDR1 and CDR2: DFQATT, SNEGSKA (reference sequence). Trimming removed 2 bases from V and 2 bases from J, with 16 bases in between. CDR3 amino acids: CSARKSWLEAYEQYF. For the CDR3, the DNA is TGCAGTGCTAGAAAATCTTGGCTAGAGGCCTACGAGCAGTACTTC.

This clonotype was observed a few times. The chain links TRBV19 to TRBJ1-5; D not certain. Trimming removed 5 bases from V and 6 bases from J, with 8 bases in between. From germline, CDR1 is LNHDA and CDR2 SQIVND (reference sequence). The CDR3 extends over 12 amino acids. For the CDR3, the DNA is TGTGCCAGTAGTGACGAGCGTCAGCCCCAGCATTTT. This encodes CASSDERQPQHF.

The chain carries TRBV28 and TRBJ1-6, with D perhaps TRBD1 (6 bases). The V gene's germline CDR1 is MDHEN and CDR2 SYDVKM. Trimming stripped 5 bases from V and 4 bases from J, with 15 bases between. This CDR3 is 16 amino acids long. The CDR3 reads CASSGAGDRYNSPLHF. For the CDR3, the DNA is TGTGCCAGCAGTGGGGCGGGAGACAGGTATAATTCACCCCTCCACTTT.

About this clonotype: At one boundary the junction diverges from the germline segment, which might be a read error. The V gene is TRBV28, the J gene TRBJ2-1, with 8 bases that match TRBD2. CDR1 is MDHEN and CDR2 is SYDVKM in the germline V gene. CDR3 length: 12 residues. CDR3 loop: CASRPSAGTSTF. CDR3 in DNA: TGTGCCAGCAGGCCCTCCGCGGGGACTAGTACCTTC.

The chain couples TRBV10-3 to TRBJ2-7, with D possibly being TRBD2 (6 bases). This CDR3 is built from 17 residues. Trimming took off 3 bases at V and 3 bases at J, with 21 bases between the two ends. Germline lookup yields CDR1 ENHRY and CDR2 SYGVKD. The CDR3 is CAISDISGGTFYYEQYF. The CDR3 DNA is TGTGCCATCAGTGACATCTCGGGCGGGACCTTTTACTACGAGCAGTACTTC.

The CDR3 bases are TGTGCCAGCAGCTTAGCCTCGGGTCTAGCGGGCTACGAGCAGTACTTC. Protein product: CASSLASGLAGYEQYF. The chain has TRBV11-2 and TRBJ2-7; the match to TRBD2 covers 8 bases. Trimming at V came to 1 base and at J to 3 bases, leaving 8 bases not matched to a gene. Germline assignment: CDR1 SGHAT and CDR2 FQNNGV. The CDR3 covers 16 residues.

CDR3 DNA: TGTGCCAGCAGCCCCCAGGTAAGGGCCGGTGAGCAGTTCTTC. It codes for CASSPQVRAGEQFF. V usage is TRBV7-2 and J usage is TRBJ2-1; D unresolved. Germline CDR1 and CDR2: SGHTA and FQGNSA. The CDR3 has 14 amino acids. V was trimmed by 5 bases and J by 9 bases, leaving 17 bases between them.

CDR3 DNA sequence: TGTGCCAGCAGTTCAGTCACCGGGGAGCTGTTTTTT. This encodes CASSSVTGELFF. The rearrangement links TRBV6-5 to TRBJ2-2; D gene uncertain. The V gene lost 4 bases and the J gene lost 4 bases, with 4 bases spanning the gap. The CDR3 is 12 amino acids. Per germline, CDR1 MNHEY and CDR2 SVGAGI.

Only a few counts were recorded for this clonotype. The chain is built from TRBV20-1 and TRBJ2-3, with a weak D call TRBD1 (5 bases). The germline CDR1 and CDR2 sequences are DFQATT and SNEGSKA (reference sequence). The V end was cut by 3 bases, the J end by 4 bases, with 11 bases between. The CDR3 is 13 residues long. The CDR3 region is CSARVGQADTQYF. In DNA, the CDR3 is TGCAGTGCTAGGGTGGGGCAGGCAGATACGCAGTATTTT.

This chain's CDR3 is CASSPFGVGIGELFF. The CDR3 nucleotides read TGCGCCAGCAGCCCCTTTGGCGTGGGGATCGGGGAGCTGTTTTTT. The chain uses TRBV4-1 and TRBJ2-2; D gene ambiguous. This CDR3 spans 15 amino acids. V lost 4 bases, J lost 7 bases, and 16 bases lay in between. Germline lookup yields CDR1 MGHRA and CDR2 YSYEKL.

This clonotype was recorded a few times. This rearrangement joins TRBV6-1 to TRBJ1-6; 8 nucleotides align to TRBD1. This CDR3 spans 15 amino acids. Germline V lookup: CDR1 MNHNS, CDR2 SASEGT. With V trimmed by 6 bases and J by 7 bases, 8 bases remained unmatched. CDR3 region: CASRPARQGNSPLHF. For the CDR3, the DNA is TGTGCCAGCAGACCGGCTCGACAGGGGAATTCACCCCTCCACTTT.